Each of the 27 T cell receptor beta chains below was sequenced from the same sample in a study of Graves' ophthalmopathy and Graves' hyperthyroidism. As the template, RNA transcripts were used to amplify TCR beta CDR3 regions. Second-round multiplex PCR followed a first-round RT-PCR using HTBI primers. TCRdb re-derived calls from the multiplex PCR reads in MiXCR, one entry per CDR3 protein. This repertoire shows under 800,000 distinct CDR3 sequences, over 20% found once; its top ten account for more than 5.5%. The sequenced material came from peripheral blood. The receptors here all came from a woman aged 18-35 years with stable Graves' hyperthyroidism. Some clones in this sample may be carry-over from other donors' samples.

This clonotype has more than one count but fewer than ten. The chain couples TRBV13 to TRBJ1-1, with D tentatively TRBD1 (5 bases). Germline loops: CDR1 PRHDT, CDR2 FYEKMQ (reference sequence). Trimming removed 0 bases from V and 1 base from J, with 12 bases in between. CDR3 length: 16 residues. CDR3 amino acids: CASSLGSFTGNTEAFF. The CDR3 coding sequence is TGTGCCAGCAGCTTAGGGTCCTTTACAGGGAACACTGAAGCTTTCTTT.

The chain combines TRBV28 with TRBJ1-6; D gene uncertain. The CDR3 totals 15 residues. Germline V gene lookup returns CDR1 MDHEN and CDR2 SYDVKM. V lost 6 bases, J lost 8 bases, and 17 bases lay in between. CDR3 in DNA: TGTGCCAGCAGATCGCGAAGTCCGTGGGATTCACCCCTCCACTTT. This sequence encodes CASRSRSPWDSPLHF.

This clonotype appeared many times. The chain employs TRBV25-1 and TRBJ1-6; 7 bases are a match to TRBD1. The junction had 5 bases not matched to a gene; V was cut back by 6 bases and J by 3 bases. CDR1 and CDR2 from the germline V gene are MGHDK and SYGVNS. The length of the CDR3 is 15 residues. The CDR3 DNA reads TGTGCCAGCAGCACGACAGGGATCTATAATTCACCCCTCCACTTT. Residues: CASSTTGIYNSPLHF.

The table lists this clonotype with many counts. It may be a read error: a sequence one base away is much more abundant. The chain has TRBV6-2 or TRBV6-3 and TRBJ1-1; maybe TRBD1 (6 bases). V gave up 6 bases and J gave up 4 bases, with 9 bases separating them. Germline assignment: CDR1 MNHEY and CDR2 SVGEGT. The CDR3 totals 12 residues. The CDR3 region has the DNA TGTGCCAGCAGGAAAGGGGGCACTGAAGCTTTCTTT. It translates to CASRKGGTEAFF.

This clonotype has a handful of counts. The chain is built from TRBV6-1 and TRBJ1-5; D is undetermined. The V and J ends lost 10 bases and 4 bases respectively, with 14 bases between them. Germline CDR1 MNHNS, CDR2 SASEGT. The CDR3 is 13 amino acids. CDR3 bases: TGTGCCATCGAGGAGGTGGAGAATCAGCCCCAGCATTTT. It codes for CAIEEVENQPQHF.

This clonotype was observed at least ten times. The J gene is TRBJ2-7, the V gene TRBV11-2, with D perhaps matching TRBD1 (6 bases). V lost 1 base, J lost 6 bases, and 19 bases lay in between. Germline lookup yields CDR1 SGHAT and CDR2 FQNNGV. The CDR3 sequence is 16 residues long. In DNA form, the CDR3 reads TGTGCCAGCAGCTTAGTAGGGGGTCAGGGCATACGCGAGCAGTACTTC. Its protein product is CASSLVGGQGIREQYF. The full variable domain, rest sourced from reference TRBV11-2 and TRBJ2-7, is EAGVAQSPRYKIIEKRQSVAFWCNPISGHATLYWYQQILGQGPKLLIQFQNNGVVDDSQLPKDRFSAERLKGVDSTLKIQPAKLEDSAVYLCASSLVGGQGIREQYFGPGTRLTVT.

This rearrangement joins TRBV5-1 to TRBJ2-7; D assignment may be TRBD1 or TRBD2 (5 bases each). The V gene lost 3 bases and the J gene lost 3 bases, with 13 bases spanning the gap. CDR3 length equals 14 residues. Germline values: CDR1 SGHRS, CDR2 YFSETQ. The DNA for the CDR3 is TGCGCCAGCAGCTCACCGGGACCGCGCTACGAGCAGTACTTC. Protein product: CASSSPGPRYEQYF.

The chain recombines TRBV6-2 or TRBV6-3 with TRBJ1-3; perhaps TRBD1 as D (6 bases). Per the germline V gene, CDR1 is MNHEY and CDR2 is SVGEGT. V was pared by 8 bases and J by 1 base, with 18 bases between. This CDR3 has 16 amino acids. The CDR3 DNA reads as TGTGCCAGCCAAGAAGTCGGACAGCGGTCTGGAAACACCATATATTTT. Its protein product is CASQEVGQRSGNTIYF.

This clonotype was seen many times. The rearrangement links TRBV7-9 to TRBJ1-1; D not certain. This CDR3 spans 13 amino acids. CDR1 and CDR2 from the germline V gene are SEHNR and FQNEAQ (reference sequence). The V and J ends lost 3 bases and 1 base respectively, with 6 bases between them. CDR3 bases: TGTGCCAGCAGCTTCGACTCGAACACTGAAGCTTTCTTT. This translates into CASSFDSNTEAFF.

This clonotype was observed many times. The CDR3 is CASSSTGLADRAETQYF. As DNA, the CDR3 is TGTGCCAGCAGTTCCACGGGACTAGCGGACCGCGCAGAGACCCAGTACTTC. The chain has TRBV12-3 or TRBV12-4 and TRBJ2-5; 11 bases agree with TRBD2. J gave up 4 bases and V 4 bases, and 11 bases lay outside the gene matches. The CDR3 spans 17 residues.

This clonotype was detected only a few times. CDR3 in amino acids: CASSLSMTRLPETQYF. The DNA for the CDR3 is TGTGCCAGCAGCTTAAGCATGACTAGACTCCCAGAGACCCAGTACTTC. The chain employs TRBV7-2 and TRBJ2-5, with TRBD2 as a possible D gene (6 bases). The CDR3 is 16 amino acids. V lost 2 bases to trimming and J lost 4 bases, with 17 bases between them. From germline, CDR1 is SGHTA and CDR2 FQGNSA.

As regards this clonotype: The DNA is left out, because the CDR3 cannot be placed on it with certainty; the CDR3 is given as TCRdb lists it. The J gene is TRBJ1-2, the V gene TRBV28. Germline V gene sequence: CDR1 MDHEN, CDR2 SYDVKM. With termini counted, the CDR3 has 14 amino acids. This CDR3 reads CASSSSTWNDGYTF.

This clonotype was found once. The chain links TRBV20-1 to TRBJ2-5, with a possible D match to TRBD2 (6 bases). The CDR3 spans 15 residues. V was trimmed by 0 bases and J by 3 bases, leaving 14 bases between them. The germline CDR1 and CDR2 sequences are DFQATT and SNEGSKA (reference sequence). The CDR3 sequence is CSARDFGGFEETQYF. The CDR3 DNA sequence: TGCAGTGCTAGAGATTTCGGGGGATTTGAAGAGACCCAGTACTTC.

CDR3 coding DNA: TGTGCCAGCAGTCCTCAGGGGGCGGAGACCCAGTACTTC. Its protein is CASSPQGAETQYF. The chain is built from TRBV12-3 or TRBV12-4 and TRBJ2-5, with TRBD1 matching over 8 bases. This CDR3 has 13 amino acids. Trimming took 5 bases from V and 5 from J; bases not matched to a gene: 4.

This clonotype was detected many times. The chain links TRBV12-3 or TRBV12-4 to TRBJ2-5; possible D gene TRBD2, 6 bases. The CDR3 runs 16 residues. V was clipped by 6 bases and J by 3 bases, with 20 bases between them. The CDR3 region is CASSLTLVSSEETQYF. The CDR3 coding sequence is TGTGCCAGCAGCCTCACCTTGGTGTCTAGCGAAGAGACCCAGTACTTC.

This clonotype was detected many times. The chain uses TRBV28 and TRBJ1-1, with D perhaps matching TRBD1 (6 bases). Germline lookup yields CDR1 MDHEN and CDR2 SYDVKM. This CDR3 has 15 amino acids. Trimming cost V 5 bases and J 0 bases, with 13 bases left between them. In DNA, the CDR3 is TGTGCCAGCAGTACGGAGGGGGAAATGAACACTGAAGCTTTCTTT. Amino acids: CASSTEGEMNTEAFF.

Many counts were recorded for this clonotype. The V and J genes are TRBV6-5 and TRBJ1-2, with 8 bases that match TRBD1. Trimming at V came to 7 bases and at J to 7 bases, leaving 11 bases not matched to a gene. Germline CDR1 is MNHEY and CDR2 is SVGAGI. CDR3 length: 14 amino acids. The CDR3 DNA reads TGTGCCAGCAACACAGGACAGGGCATTCGTGGCTACACCTTC. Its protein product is CASNTGQGIRGYTF.

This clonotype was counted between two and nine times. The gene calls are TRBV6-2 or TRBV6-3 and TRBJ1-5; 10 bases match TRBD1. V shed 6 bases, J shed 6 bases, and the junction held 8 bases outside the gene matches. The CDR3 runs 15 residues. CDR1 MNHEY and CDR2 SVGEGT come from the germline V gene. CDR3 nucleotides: TGTGCCAGCAGACGCGGACAGGGGGTGAGTCAGCCCCAGCATTTT. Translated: CASRRGQGVSQPQHF.

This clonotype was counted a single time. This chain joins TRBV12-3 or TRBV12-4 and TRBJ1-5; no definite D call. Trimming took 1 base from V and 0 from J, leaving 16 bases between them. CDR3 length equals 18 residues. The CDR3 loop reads CASSLVGQALYSNQPQHF. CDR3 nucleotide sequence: TGTGCCAGCAGTTTAGTAGGGCAGGCTCTATATAGCAATCAGCCCCAGCATTTT.

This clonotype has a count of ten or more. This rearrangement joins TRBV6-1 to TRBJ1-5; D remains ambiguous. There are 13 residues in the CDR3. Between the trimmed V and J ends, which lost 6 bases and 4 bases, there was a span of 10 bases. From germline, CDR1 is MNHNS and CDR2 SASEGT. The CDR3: CASRPDRNQPQHF. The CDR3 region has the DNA TGTGCCAGCAGACCCGATCGGAATCAGCCCCAGCATTTT.

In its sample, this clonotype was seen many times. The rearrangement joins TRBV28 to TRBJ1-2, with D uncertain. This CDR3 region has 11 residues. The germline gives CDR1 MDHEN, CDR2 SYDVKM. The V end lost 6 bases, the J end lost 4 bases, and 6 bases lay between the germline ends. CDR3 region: CASSGRYGYTF. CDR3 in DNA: TGTGCCAGCAGCGGCCGCTATGGCTACACCTTC.

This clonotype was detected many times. CDR3 sequence (DNA): TGTGCCAGTACACCCTCTGGAAACACCATATATTTT. Protein: CASTPSGNTIYF. The J gene is TRBJ1-3, the V gene TRBV7-9; D not resolved. The germline V gene has CDR1 SEHNR and CDR2 FQNEAQ (reference sequence). The V and J ends lost 9 bases and 0 bases respectively, with 6 bases between them. The CDR3 sequence is 12 residues long.

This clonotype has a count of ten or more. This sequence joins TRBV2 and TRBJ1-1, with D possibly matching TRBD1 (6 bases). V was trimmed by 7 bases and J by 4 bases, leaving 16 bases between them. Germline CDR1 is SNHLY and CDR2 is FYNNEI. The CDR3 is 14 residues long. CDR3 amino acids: CASTRGGACTEAFF. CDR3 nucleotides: TGTGCCAGCACTAGGGGGGGGGCATGCACTGAAGCTTTCTTT.

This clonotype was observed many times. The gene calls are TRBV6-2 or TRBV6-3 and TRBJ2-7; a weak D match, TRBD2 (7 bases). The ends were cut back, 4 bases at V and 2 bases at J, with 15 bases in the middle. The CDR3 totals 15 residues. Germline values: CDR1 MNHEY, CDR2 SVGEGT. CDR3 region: CASSWGGARPYEQYF. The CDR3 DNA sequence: TGTGCCAGCAGTTGGGGGGGGGCGAGACCCTACGAGCAGTACTTC.

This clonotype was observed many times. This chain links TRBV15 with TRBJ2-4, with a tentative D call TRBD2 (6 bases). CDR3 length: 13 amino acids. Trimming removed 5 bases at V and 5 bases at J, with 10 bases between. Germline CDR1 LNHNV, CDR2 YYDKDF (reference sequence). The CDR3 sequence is CATSGGLENIQYF. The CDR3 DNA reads TGTGCCACCAGCGGGGGACTTGAAAACATTCAGTACTTC.

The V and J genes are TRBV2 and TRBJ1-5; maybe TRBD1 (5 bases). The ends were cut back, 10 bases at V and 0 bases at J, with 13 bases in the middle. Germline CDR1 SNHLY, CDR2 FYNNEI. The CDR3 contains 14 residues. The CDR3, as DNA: TGTGCCAACCGACAGAGTTATAGCAATCAGCCCCAGCATTTT. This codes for CANRQSYSNQPQHF. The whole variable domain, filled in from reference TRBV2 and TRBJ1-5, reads EPEVTQTPSHQVTQMGQEVILRCVPISNHLYFYWYRQILGQKVEFLVSFYNNEISEKSEIFDDQFSVERPDGSNFTLKIRSTKLEDSAMYFCANRQSYSNQPQHFGDGTRLSIL.

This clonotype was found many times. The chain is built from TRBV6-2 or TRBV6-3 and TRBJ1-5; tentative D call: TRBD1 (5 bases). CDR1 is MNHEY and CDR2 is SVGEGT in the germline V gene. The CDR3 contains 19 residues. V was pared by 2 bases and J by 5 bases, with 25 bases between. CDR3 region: CASSYDTVGGYSGYQPQHF. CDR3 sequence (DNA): TGTGCCAGCAGTTACGATACAGTTGGGGGTTATTCTGGCTATCAGCCCCAGCATTTT.